What follows is one T cell receptor (beta chain) and its context. The target antigen is unknown. V was shortened by 1 base and J by 2 bases, with 12 bases between the two germline ends. This CDR3 region has 15 residues. Germline CDR1 is SQVTM and CDR2 is ANQGSEA. The entry originates in a study of blood T cells in healthy people across ages. The study's findings and limits: Aged donors had fewer naive CD4+ cells and lower diversity than long-lived donors.

The authors ran a second PCR of about 6 to 11 cycles using a sample-barcoded 5' primer and a J-beta primer mix. TCRdb independently ran MiXCR on the 5' RACE reads; one entry per CDR3 protein. The data contain over 1,300,000 distinct CDR3 sequences, around 55% of them singletons. The clonotype comes from a man between 18 and 29 years old in good health. The chain is built from TRBV29-1 and TRBJ1-3; D remains unclear. Sequenced input: blood. CDR3 residues: CSVEVSATTGNTIYF. CDR3 coding DNA: TGCAGCGTTGAAGTGTCAGCTACTACTGGAAACACCATATATTTT.